A single sample gave rise to the 10 T cell receptor beta chains below, sequenced in a study of T cell repertoires in cytomegalovirus infection. TCRdb redid the calling of the reads with MiXCR, one entry per CDR3 protein. The sample includes hundreds of thousands of distinct CDR3 sequences, about a sixth of them seen just once. Sequenced material: PBMCs. The origin of the receptors is a human donor in good health (CMV status not recorded). Some clones in this sample may be carry-over from other donors' samples.

The chain uses TRBV7-9 and TRBJ2-3; 9 bases fit TRBD2. Germline V gives CDR1 SEHNR, CDR2 FQNEAQ (reference sequence). Trimming cost V 1 base and J 3 bases; bases outside gene matches: 2. This CDR3 is built from 15 residues. CDR3 protein: CASSLGLAVTDTQYF. In DNA form, the CDR3 reads TGTGCCAGCAGCTTAGGACTAGCGGTAACAGATACGCAGTATTTT. The variable domain in full, with the rest retrieved from reference TRBV7-9 and TRBJ2-3, is DTGVSQNPRHKITKRGQNVTFRCDPISEHNRLYWYRQTLGQGPEFLTYFQNEAQLEKSRLLSDRFSAERPKGSFSTLEIQRTEQGDSAMYLCASSLGLAVTDTQYFGPGTRLTVL.

In its sample, this clonotype was seen many times. This chain links TRBV7-6 with TRBJ2-1, with D tentatively TRBD1 (6 bases). The germline V gene has CDR1 SGHVS and CDR2 FNYEAQ. CDR3 length: 13 amino acids. V was shortened by 3 bases and J by 7 bases, with 10 bases between the two germline ends. The CDR3 sequence is CASSLYRENEQFF. The CDR3 region has the DNA TGTGCCAGCAGCTTGTACAGGGAGAATGAGCAGTTCTTC.

The table lists this clonotype with a few counts. The J gene is TRBJ1-1, the V gene TRBV28; D gene uncertain. This CDR3 has 11 amino acids. V lost 7 bases and J lost 4, with 7 bases in between. Germline CDR1 and CDR2: MDHEN and SYDVKM. The CDR3 loop reads CASTLFTEAFF. CDR3 nucleotides: TGTGCCAGCACCCTATTCACTGAAGCTTTCTTT.

This clonotype appeared many times. The chain joins TRBV4-3 to TRBJ2-7; the match to TRBD2 covers 10 bases. The CDR3 is made up of 15 amino acids. From germline, CDR1 is LGHNA and CDR2 YSLEER. The V segment lost 2 bases and the J segment 3 bases; nucleotides outside the gene matches: 4. Here the CDR3 DNA reads TGCGCCAGCAGCCAAATTGCTAGCGGGGGCTACGAGCAGTACTTC. Protein sequence: CASSQIASGGYEQYF.

This clonotype was picked up many times. V and J are TRBV20-1 and TRBJ2-5; 7 bases fit TRBD2. The CDR3 consists of 16 residues. Germline V gene data show CDR1 as DFQATT and CDR2 as SNEGSKA (reference sequence). V lost 0 bases to trimming and J lost 5 bases; unmatched junction nucleotides: 12. The CDR3, as DNA: TGCAGTGCTAGAGATTCGGTCGCTTGGGGGGGGGAGACCCAGTACTTC. It codes for CSARDSVAWGGETQYF.

J is TRBJ2-1 and V is TRBV20-1; D might be TRBD2 (6 bases). CDR1 and CDR2 (germline): DFQATT, SNEGSKA (reference sequence). The germline V and J ends were trimmed by 1 base and 1 base, with 11 bases remaining between them. The CDR3 totals 15 residues. The CDR3 sequence is CSARGTSGSYNEQFF. The DNA for the CDR3 is TGCAGTGCTAGAGGAACGAGCGGGTCCTACAATGAGCAGTTCTTC.

The chain uses TRBV25-1 and TRBJ1-2; maybe TRBD1 (5 bases). The germline gives CDR1 MGHDK, CDR2 SYGVNS. Trimming took 1 base from V and 2 from J, leaving 11 bases between them. There are 15 residues in the CDR3. DNA for the CDR3: TGTGCCAGCAGTGAATTCGAGGGGTCGAACTATGGCTACACCTTC. Amino acids: CASSEFEGSNYGYTF.

In its sample, this clonotype was seen many times. The V call is TRBV7-3, the J call TRBJ2-2; a weak D match, TRBD1 (5 bases). Germline V gene lookup returns CDR1 SGHTA and CDR2 FQGTGA. V shed 5 bases and J shed 0 bases, with 13 bases lying between them. The CDR3 length is 16 residues. The CDR3 protein is CASSRRTRSNTGELFF. The CDR3 DNA is TGTGCCAGCAGCCGAAGGACAAGGTCGAACACCGGGGAGCTGTTTTTT. Filled out from reference TRBV7-3 and TRBJ2-2, the complete variable domain reads GAGVSQTPSNKVTEKGKYVELRCDPISGHTALYWYRQSLGQGPEFLIYFQGTGAADDSGLPNDRFFAVRPEGSVSTLKIQRTERGDSAVYLCASSRRTRSNTGELFFGEGSRLTVL.

This chain uses TRBV7-2 with TRBJ1-6; 7 bases match TRBD1. The V gene end was trimmed by 4 bases and the J gene end by 14 bases; junction bases not matched to a gene: 14. Germline V gene sequence: CDR1 SGHTA, CDR2 FQGNSA. The CDR3 length is 15 residues. CDR3 nucleotide sequence: TGTGCCAGCAGCTCGGGACAGACTCCGATGAAGGCCCTCCACTTT. Translating it yields CASSSGQTPMKALHF.

This sequence joins TRBV7-9 and TRBJ1-2; possible D gene TRBD1, 5 bases. This CDR3 has 16 residues. Per the germline V gene, CDR1 is SEHNR and CDR2 is FQNEAQ (reference sequence). V lost 5 bases and J lost 4, with 20 bases in between. The CDR3 nucleotides are TGTGCCAGCAGCCCAACGAACAGAGGGGAGAGCTATGGCTACACCTTC. This translates into CASSPTNRGESYGYTF.